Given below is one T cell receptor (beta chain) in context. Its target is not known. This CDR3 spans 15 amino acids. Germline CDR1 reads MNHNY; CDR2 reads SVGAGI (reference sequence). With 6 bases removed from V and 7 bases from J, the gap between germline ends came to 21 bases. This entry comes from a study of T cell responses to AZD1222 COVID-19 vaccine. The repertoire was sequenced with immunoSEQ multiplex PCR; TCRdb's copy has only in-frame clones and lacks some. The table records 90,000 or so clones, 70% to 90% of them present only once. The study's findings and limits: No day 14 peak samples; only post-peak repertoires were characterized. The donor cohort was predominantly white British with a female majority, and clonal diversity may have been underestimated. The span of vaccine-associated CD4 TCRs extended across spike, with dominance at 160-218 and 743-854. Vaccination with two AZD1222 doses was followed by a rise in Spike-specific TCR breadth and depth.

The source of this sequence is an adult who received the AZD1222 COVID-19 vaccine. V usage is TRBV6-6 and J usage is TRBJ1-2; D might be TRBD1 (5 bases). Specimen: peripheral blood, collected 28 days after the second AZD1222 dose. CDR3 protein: CASSSAGGTSGGYTF. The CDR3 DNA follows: TGTGCCAGCAGCTCCGCCGGGGGGACCTCCGGTGGCTACACCTTC.